This T cell receptor beta chain originates from a study of blood T cells in healthy people across ages. Study in general: The capture of about one barcoded beta molecule per two T cells was achieved by template switching.

Comments on this clonotype: Its antigen is as yet unknown. One end of the junction does not line up with germline, which may come from a read error.

Combining a sample-barcoded 5' primer with a J-beta primer mix, a second PCR ran for roughly 7 to 12 cycles. Each cDNA molecule was tagged by a template-switch adaptor with 12 random nucleotides. TCRdb re-analysed the 5' RACE reads in MiXCR, keeping a single row per CDR3 protein. Of some 1.5 million distinct CDR3 sequences in the sample, around 40% were seen once. This CDR3 has 16 residues. Germline V lookup: CDR1 LGHDT, CDR2 YNNKEL (reference sequence). Study outcomes and limitations: Long-lived donors carried more naive CD4+ cells and greater diversity than aged donors.

This chain connects TRBV3-1 to TRBJ2-2; D is possibly TRBD1 (5 bases). This TCR was recovered from a woman under 30 in good health. Sequenced material: blood. In DNA form, the CDR3 reads TGTGCCGGCAGCCAAGTAGAAGACAGTCACACCGGGGAGCTGTTTTTT. As protein: CAGSQVEDSHTGELFF.